A selection of T cell receptor beta chains follows, all from one sample in a study of T cell responses to AZD1222 COVID-19 vaccine. Clones were read by immunoSEQ multiplex PCR, and TCRdb kept only the in-frame ones, dropping some. The sample lists approximately 130,000 clones, 75% to 85% seen once, with roughly a quarter in the top ten. Sample: peripheral blood, taken 28 days after the second AZD1222 dose. Every receptor here comes from an adult who received the AZD1222 COVID-19 vaccine. The CDR3 runs from the conserved cysteine through the conserved F or W. Fields, in order: V gene, J gene, clone size, D gene, CDR3 protein, CDR3 DNA. The D gene is left open where the match is weak. Expanded clones get a size class; other rows say once, few or many, or leave the size out.

TRBV18	TRBJ1-6	NA	NA	CASSPRSGVSPLHF	TGTGCCAGCTCACCCCGATCGGGGGTTTCACCCCTCCACTTT
TRBV5-1	TRBJ2-2	NA	TRBD1	CASSPLKTGGLNTGELFF	TGCGCCAGCAGCCCATTAAAAACAGGGGGCCTTAACACCGGGGAGCTGTTTTTT
TRBV5-1	TRBJ2-1	NA	NA	CASSLGLAAYNEQFF	TGCGCCAGCAGCTTGGGGCTAGCCGCCTACAATGAGCAGTTCTTC
TRBV19	TRBJ1-2	NA	NA	CASSRLPYGYTF	TGTGCCAGTAGCCGACTGCCCTATGGCTACACCTTC
TRBV7-2	TRBJ1-3	NA	NA	CASSTRGSLSGNTIYF	TGTGCCAGCAGCACCCGGGGCAGCCTCTCTGGAAACACCATATATTTT
TRBV4-3	TRBJ1-2	NA	NA	CASSQVGGMLYGYTF	TGCGCCAGCAGCCAAGTAGGAGGGATGCTCTATGGCTACACCTTC
TRBV5-8	TRBJ1-1	NA	NA	CASSTGGTEAFF	TGTGCCAGCAGCACCGGGGGAACTGAAGCTTTCTTT
TRBV6-4	TRBJ1-3	NA	NA	CASSDSRQASSGNTIYF	TGTGCCAGCAGTGACTCAAGGCAGGCGAGCTCTGGAAACACCATATATTTT
TRBV4-3	TRBJ2-2	NA	NA	CASSQNRQETGELFF	TGCGCCAGCAGCCAAAACCGACAGGAGACCGGGGAGCTGTTTTTT
TRBV12-3/TRBV12-4	TRBJ1-1	few	NA	CASSLVGPEAFF	TGTGCCAGCAGTTTAGTAGGGCCTGAAGCTTTCTTT